These T cell receptor beta chains were read from a single sample in a study of monozygotic twins with cystic fibrosis. Repertoires were generated with immunoSEQ multiplex PCR, while TCRdb's copy carries only in-frame clones and drops some. The data contain 13,000 or so clones, more than 80% of them singletons. Sample: blood. Receptors were obtained from a boy between 10 and 17 years old with cystic fibrosis. CDR3s include the opening cysteine and the closing phenylalanine or tryptophan. Each record gives: clone size, V gene, J gene, D gene, CDR3 DNA, CDR3 protein. D genes are given only for firm matches. Some rows have no size entry. The others give once, few or many, or a class for an expanded clone.

>NA|TRBV6-1|TRBJ1-6|NA
TGTGCCAGCAGTGAAGTGACAGCTAATTCACCCCTCCACTTT
CASSEVTANSPLHF
>NA|TRBV4-1|TRBJ2-7|TRBD1
TGCGCCAGCAGCCTAACAACAGGGGCACTTCTTGCCGAGCAGTACTTC
CASSLTTGALLAEQYF
>NA|TRBV14|TRBJ1-5|NA
TGTGCCAGCAGCCGGCGGGCTCAGGTTCAGGATCAGCCCCAGCATTTT
CASSRRAQVQDQPQHF
>NA|TRBV27|TRBJ2-3|NA
TGTGCCAGCAGTTTATCCCCCATCTTCACAGATACGCAGTATTTT
CASSLSPIFTDTQYF
>NA|TRBV15|TRBJ1-3|NA
TGTGCCACCAGCAGAGACCCCATGACAGGCAAATCTGGAAACACCATATATTTT
CATSRDPMTGKSGNTIYF
>NA|TRBV13|TRBJ2-1|NA
TGTGCCAGCAGCTTAGGTTCCACCCTCTACAATGAGCAGTTCTTC
CASSLGSTLYNEQFF
>NA|TRBV19|TRBJ1-4|NA
TGTGCCAGTGGCGGAAGTGGGACCTTATATGAAAAACTGTTTTTT
CASGGSGTLYEKLFF
>once|TRBV5-1|TRBJ1-1|NA
TGCGCCAGCAGCTTGATGCAGGGAAGTCCGAACACTGAAGCTTTCTTT
CASSLMQGSPNTEAFF
>NA|TRBV5-1|TRBJ2-1|TRBD2
TGCGCCAGCAGCCCATTTACTAGCGGCACATACAATGAGCAGTTCTTC
CASSPFTSGTYNEQFF
>NA|TRBV15|TRBJ1-3|NA
TGTGCCACCAGCAGAGATTCGGCAAACTCTGGAAACACCATATATTTT
CATSRDSANSGNTIYF
>NA|TRBV4-2|TRBJ1-1|NA
TGTGCCAGCAGCCCGCGTACCGAGAACACTGAAGCTTTCTTT
CASSPRTENTEAFF
>NA|TRBV5-1|TRBJ1-1|TRBD1
TGCGCCAGCAGCAGGGACAGGGGGGAGACTGAAGCTTTCTTT
CASSRDRGETEAFF
>NA|TRBV28|TRBJ1-2|NA
TGTGCCAGCAGTTTTGATATTGGGGGCCCCTCCTATGGCTACACCTTC
CASSFDIGGPSYGYTF
>NA|TRBV27|TRBJ1-1|NA
TGTGCCAGCAGTCTCGCCCCGCGCCTGGGGACTGAAGCTTTCTTT
CASSLAPRLGTEAFF
>NA|TRBV19|TRBJ2-3|NA
TGTGCCAGTAGTATTACCTCGGACGTTGGGAGCGCAGATACGCAGTATTTT
CASSITSDVGSADTQYF
>NA|TRBV10-3|TRBJ1-3|TRBD1
TGTGCCATCAGACTTCCGGGACAGGGTGTTGGAAACACCATATATTTT
CAIRLPGQGVGNTIYF
>NA|TRBV5-4|TRBJ2-1|NA
TGTGCCAGCAGCTCCCTAGTGATGAGCTCCTACAATGAGCAGTTCTTC
CASSSLVMSSYNEQFF
>NA|TRBV5-1|TRBJ1-6|NA
TGCGCCAGCAGCTTTCAGGTCAATTCACCCCTCCACTTT
CASSFQVNSPLHF
>NA|TRBV4-1|TRBJ2-4|NA
TGCGCCAGCAGCCCCGCTTCCTTAGGTGCCAAAAACATTCAGTACTTC
CASSPASLGAKNIQYF
>NA|TRBV19|TRBJ1-1|NA
TGTGCCAGTAGTATTTGGGCAGGTGAAGCTTTCTTT
CASSIWAGEAFF
>NA|TRBV15|TRBJ2-1|TRBD2
TGTGCCACCAGCAGACGAACTAGCGGGAGGTACAATGAGCAGTTCTTC
CATSRRTSGRYNEQFF
>NA|TRBV5-4|TRBJ2-1|TRBD2
TGTGCCAGCAGCCAAGGGGGACTAGCGGGAGCCTCCTACAATGAGCAGTTCTTC
CASSQGGLAGASYNEQFF
>NA|TRBV6-1|TRBJ1-5|NA
TGTGCCAGCAGTGTCACAGGAGTCCCGGGGCGGGACGTGAAGCCCCAGCATTTT
CASSVTGVPGRDVKPQHF
>NA|TRBV6-6|TRBJ1-2|TRBD1
TGTGCCAGCAGTCCCCGGGACAGAGGTGCCTATGGCTACACCTTC
CASSPRDRGAYGYTF
>NA|TRBV13|TRBJ2-7|TRBD1
TGTGCCAGCAGCCCAAGACAGGGAACGGGCGAGCAGTACTTC
CASSPRQGTGEQYF
>NA|TRBV10-2|TRBJ2-7|TRBD2
TGCGCCAGCAGTGAGTCGGGAGCGGGAGTAAAAGAGCAGTACTTC
CASSESGAGVKEQYF
>NA|TRBV29-1|TRBJ1-3|NA
TGCAGCGTTGGGGGCAGTGGAAACACCATATATTTT
CSVGGSGNTIYF
>NA|TRBV21-1|TRBJ2-7|NA
TGTGCCAGCAGCAAAGCGGGGGAGGGCTCCGAGCAGTACTTC
CASSKAGEGSEQYF
>NA|TRBV7-2|TRBJ2-3|NA
TGTGCCAGCAGGAGAATCGTGAGACTAGGGGATACGCAGTATTTT
CASRRIVRLGDTQYF
>NA|TRBV6-1|TRBJ1-2|NA
TGTGCCAGCAGTCGGGGGCCCCATAACTATGGCTACACCTTC
CASSRGPHNYGYTF
>NA|TRBV30|TRBJ1-3|NA
TGTGCCTGGACCAGGAAGGCTGGAAACACCATATATTTT
CAWTRKAGNTIYF
>NA|TRBV15|TRBJ2-7|TRBD1
TGTGCCACCAGCAGTGGACGGGACAGGGAATACGAGCAGTACTTC
CATSSGRDREYEQYF
>few|TRBV18|TRBJ1-2|NA
TGTGCCAGCTCCAGGATGGACGTAAACTATGGCTACACCTTC
CASSRMDVNYGYTF
>NA|TRBV11-2|TRBJ2-3|NA
TGTGCCAGCAGCTCGCACTCCCCAAACATTGGGAATACGCAGTATTTT
CASSSHSPNIGNTQYF
>NA|TRBV6-5|TRBJ2-7|NA
TGTGCCAGCAGTTCCCGTGACGGGTACGAGCAGTACTTC
CASSSRDGYEQYF
>NA|TRBV9|TRBJ2-1|NA
TGTGCCAGCAGCGTAGGCCCTTTTGTCGGCGGGCCAGGCTCCTACAATGAGCAGTTCTTC
CASSVGPFVGGPGSYNEQFF
>NA|TRBV10-3|TRBJ1-1|NA
TGTGCCATCACAGACAGTTTGAACACTGAAGCTTTCTTT
CAITDSLNTEAFF
>NA|TRBV9|TRBJ2-4|NA
TGTGCCAGCAGCATTCAGGGATTTGAGCAAAACATTCAGTACTTC
CASSIQGFEQNIQYF
>NA|TRBV6-1|TRBJ2-1|TRBD1
TGTGCCAGCAGTGAAGCTCTATACACAGGGGATCCGGACAATGAGCAGTTCTTC
CASSEALYTGDPDNEQFF
>NA|TRBV6-6|TRBJ1-5|NA
TGTGCCAGCAGTTACCGCCAGGTTAATCAGCCCCAGCATTTT
CASSYRQVNQPQHF
>NA|TRBV29-1|TRBJ2-5|TRBD1
TGCAGCGTTGACGGGGGACAGGGGGCGAAGACCCAGTACTTC
CSVDGGQGAKTQYF
>NA|TRBV6-1|TRBJ1-5|NA
TGTGCCAGCAGTGCCCGACAGGACAATCAGCCCCAGCATTTT
CASSARQDNQPQHF
>NA|TRBV28|TRBJ1-4|NA
TGTGCCAGCAGTTCCCTCTTTTCAACTAATGAAAAACTGTTTTTT
CASSSLFSTNEKLFF
>NA|TRBV28|TRBJ2-7|NA
TGTGCCAGCAGTTTATCTGCAGGGGACCCGGGAAAGCAGTACTTC
CASSLSAGDPGKQYF
>NA|TRBV7-2|TRBJ1-6|NA
TGTGCCAGCAGCTTACAGGGTGTGAATTCACCCCTCCACTTT
CASSLQGVNSPLHF
>NA|TRBV6-1|TRBJ2-7|NA
TGTGCCAGCAGTGAAGTGGCGGGCGGAACCTACGAGCAGTACTTC
CASSEVAGGTYEQYF
>NA|TRBV4-1|TRBJ1-2|NA
TGCGCCAGCAGCCCCCCGGGGGGAAACTATGGCTACACCTTC
CASSPPGGNYGYTF
>NA|TRBV6-4|TRBJ1-6|NA
TGTGCCAGCAGTAAAACAGCGGTGGAGAATTCACCCCTCCACTTT
CASSKTAVENSPLHF
>NA|TRBV19|TRBJ2-1|NA
TGTGCCAGTAGTAGCGGTGGGGAGCAGTTCTTC
CASSSGGEQFF
>NA|TRBV9|TRBJ2-1|NA
TGTGCCAGCAGCGTAGATCGGGGGGCAAGCTCCTACAATGAGCAGTTCTTC
CASSVDRGASSYNEQFF
>NA|TRBV14|TRBJ2-7|TRBD2
TGTGCCAGCAGCCGATACCTTAGCACCGGGGGGGCTTGGGAGCAGTACTTC
CASSRYLSTGGAWEQYF
>NA|TRBV18|TRBJ2-1|TRBD2
TGTGCCAGCTCACCTGTTAGCGGGCTCCCCTACAATGAGCAGTTCTTC
CASSPVSGLPYNEQFF
>NA|TRBV6-1|TRBJ2-7|NA
TGTGCCAGCTATTATAGCGCGGGACGAACCTACGAGCAGTACTTC
CASYYSAGRTYEQYF
>NA|TRBV5-8|TRBJ2-3|NA
TGTGCCAGCAGCTGGGGGTCCTCGGCAGATACGCAGTATTTT
CASSWGSSADTQYF
>NA|TRBV4-1|TRBJ1-4|TRBD1
TGCGCCAGCAGTAGGACAGGGTTTTTATCGGCTAATGAAAAACTGTTTTTT
CASSRTGFLSANEKLFF
>NA|TRBV10-1|TRBJ2-2|NA
TGCGCCAGCAGTGATGGGGGGGCGGACACCGGGGAGCTGTTTTTT
CASSDGGADTGELFF
>NA|TRBV2|TRBJ1-1|NA
TGTGCCAGCAGTCGGGACCTCGGATCGAACACTGAAGCTTTCTTT
CASSRDLGSNTEAFF
>NA|TRBV2|TRBJ2-5|NA
TGTGCCAGCAGGGAGTGGGGCCAAGAGACCCAGTACTTC
CASREWGQETQYF
>NA|TRBV2|TRBJ2-5|TRBD1
TGTGCCAGCAATTTCTGGGACAGGGTTAAGACCCAGTACTTC
CASNFWDRVKTQYF